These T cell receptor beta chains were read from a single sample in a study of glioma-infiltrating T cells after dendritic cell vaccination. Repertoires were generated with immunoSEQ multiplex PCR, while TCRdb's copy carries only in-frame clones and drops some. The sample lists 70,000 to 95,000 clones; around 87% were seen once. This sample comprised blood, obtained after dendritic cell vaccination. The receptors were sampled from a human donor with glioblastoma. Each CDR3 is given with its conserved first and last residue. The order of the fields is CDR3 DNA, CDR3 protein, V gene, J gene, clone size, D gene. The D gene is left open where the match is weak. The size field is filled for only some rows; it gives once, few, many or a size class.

DNA: TGTGCCAGCAGCCAAGCCTCTGGGGCCAACGTCCTGACTTTC
CDR3: CASSQASGANVLTF
V: TRBV5-6
J: TRBJ2-6
size: NA
D: NA

DNA: TGTGCCAGCAGCCTAATCAGGGGTGCAACTAATGAAAAACTGTTTTTT
CDR3: CASSLIRGATNEKLFF
V: TRBV4-2
J: TRBJ1-4
size: NA
D: NA

DNA: TGTGCCAGCAGCCTACTAGCGGGCTACAATGAGCAGTTCTTC
CDR3: CASSLLAGYNEQFF
V: TRBV6-4
J: TRBJ2-1
size: NA
D: TRBD2

DNA: TGCGCCAGCACCTCCCGGACAGGGGGCTACAGCTACGAGCAGTACTTC
CDR3: CASTSRTGGYSYEQYF
V: TRBV5-1
J: TRBJ2-7
size: NA
D: TRBD1

DNA: TGTGCCAGCAGTGGCAGGGCGTCGGAGGGGCCGGTCCTCCACTTT
CDR3: CASSGRASEGPVLHF
V: TRBV6-1
J: TRBJ1-6
size: NA
D: NA

DNA: TGTGCCAGCAGTGTTCCCTTCCGACAGGGAAGAAGTGACTACACCTTC
CDR3: CASSVPFRQGRSDYTF
V: TRBV2
J: TRBJ1-2
size: NA
D: TRBD1

DNA: TGCGCCAGCAGCCCCGAAATCGGTGGGGCCAACGTCCTGACTTTC
CDR3: CASSPEIGGANVLTF
V: TRBV5-1
J: TRBJ2-6
size: NA
D: NA

DNA: TGTGCCAGCAGCTTAGTCCGGGTGAACACCGGGGAGCTGTTTTTT
CDR3: CASSLVRVNTGELFF
V: TRBV7-2
J: TRBJ2-2
size: NA
D: NA

DNA: TGTGCCATTGGGAGAGCAGGAAGCACAGATACGCAGTATTTT
CDR3: CAIGRAGSTDTQYF
V: TRBV27
J: TRBJ2-3
size: NA
D: NA

DNA: TGCGCCAGCAGCCCATTTAGAGGGATATCCTACAATGAGCAGTTCTTC
CDR3: CASSPFRGISYNEQFF
V: TRBV5-1
J: TRBJ2-1
size: NA
D: NA

DNA: TGTGCCAGCGGGGGGGTCTTGGAGGGAAACACCATATATTTT
CDR3: CASGGVLEGNTIYF
V: TRBV7-9
J: TRBJ1-3
size: NA
D: NA

DNA: TGCGCCAGCAGTCCTACAGGTTTCGAAAACACCATATATTTT
CDR3: CASSPTGFENTIYF
V: TRBV5-1
J: TRBJ1-3
size: NA
D: NA

DNA: TGTGCCAGCAGACTCCAGGGGCAAAGATACGAGCAGTACTTC
CDR3: CASRLQGQRYEQYF
V: TRBV6-1
J: TRBJ2-7
size: NA
D: NA

DNA: TGTGCTAGTGGCCCCTCCCCCGGCAGGGGAGAGACCCAGTACTTC
CDR3: CASGPSPGRGETQYF
V: TRBV12-5
J: TRBJ2-5
size: once
D: NA

DNA: TGTGCCAGCAGTTACGAGGGGCGGGGGGGTTACAATGAGCAGTTCTTC
CDR3: CASSYEGRGGYNEQFF
V: TRBV6-5
J: TRBJ2-1
size: NA
D: TRBD2

DNA: TGTGCCAGCAGCTTATCCGACGGGGTGGGAGAGACCCAGTACTTC
CDR3: CASSLSDGVGETQYF
V: TRBV7-8
J: TRBJ2-5
size: once
D: NA

DNA: TGTGCCAGCAGCTTAGAGGCGGAGCTCGGTGAGCAGTTCTTC
CDR3: CASSLEAELGEQFF
V: TRBV11-3
J: TRBJ2-1
size: NA
D: NA

DNA: TGTGCCAGCAGCTCGACAGGAAACTATGGCTACACCTTC
CDR3: CASSSTGNYGYTF
V: TRBV7-9
J: TRBJ1-2
size: once
D: NA

DNA: TGTGCCAGCAGCTTATTTGAGGGTTCTGGCTACGAGCAGTACTTC
CDR3: CASSLFEGSGYEQYF
V: TRBV7-9
J: TRBJ2-7
size: few
D: NA

DNA: TGTGCCAGCAGTTACTCGGGACAGGGGAACAAGGACGAGCAGTACTTC
CDR3: CASSYSGQGNKDEQYF
V: TRBV6-5
J: TRBJ2-7
size: NA
D: TRBD1

DNA: TGCGCCAGCAGCTTATACCGGCCCCAGGCCGACTATGGCTACACCTTC
CDR3: CASSLYRPQADYGYTF
V: TRBV5-1
J: TRBJ1-2
size: NA
D: NA

DNA: TGTGCCAGTAGTATGGGTGGACAGTACTACACCTTC
CDR3: CASSMGGQYYTF
V: TRBV19
J: TRBJ1-2
size: NA
D: NA

DNA: TGCAGCGCGAGAACTCCGGGACAGGTGGCCGGGGAGCTGTTTTTT
CDR3: CSARTPGQVAGELFF
V: TRBV29-1
J: TRBJ2-2
size: NA
D: TRBD1

DNA: TGTGCCAGCAGTCCAGTAACCGGGACACTCTATAGCAATCAGCCCCAGCATTTT
CDR3: CASSPVTGTLYSNQPQHF
V: TRBV28
J: TRBJ1-5
size: NA
D: NA

DNA: TGTGCCAGCAGCTACAAGCGGGGGGGCTTAAATACGCAGTATTTT
CDR3: CASSYKRGGLNTQYF
V: TRBV7-6
J: TRBJ2-3
size: NA
D: TRBD2

DNA: TGCGCCAGCAGTTTGGGACACGACTCGCTTCGGAACTTC
CDR3: CASSLGHDSLRNF
V: TRBV10-1
J: TRBJ2-7
size: NA
D: NA

DNA: TGCGCCAGCAGCCAAGGACAGGGGCAAAATGGCTACACCTTC
CDR3: CASSQGQGQNGYTF
V: TRBV5-1
J: TRBJ1-2
size: NA
D: TRBD1

DNA: TGTGCCAGCAGTGAAAGCGGCAGGTTGACGGAGACCCAGTACTTC
CDR3: CASSESGRLTETQYF
V: TRBV6-1
J: TRBJ2-5
size: once
D: NA

DNA: TGTGCCAGCAGCAGTAGGCCTAGCGGGATTCTAATCGGGGAGCTGTTTTTT
CDR3: CASSSRPSGILIGELFF
V: TRBV21-1
J: TRBJ2-2
size: NA
D: NA

DNA: TGTGCCAGCAGACGAGACGGGACACTCTACGAGCAGTACTTC
CDR3: CASRRDGTLYEQYF
V: TRBV6-5
J: TRBJ2-7
size: few
D: NA

DNA: TGTGCCAGCAGCCCCCCTCGAGCGGGAGATGAGCAGTTCTTC
CDR3: CASSPPRAGDEQFF
V: TRBV7-6
J: TRBJ2-1
size: few
D: TRBD2

DNA: TGTGCCAGCAGCTTATTAGGGGCGGGGGACACTGAAGCTTTCTTT
CDR3: CASSLLGAGDTEAFF
V: TRBV7-3
J: TRBJ1-1
size: NA
D: NA

DNA: TGTGCCAGCAGTGCGGACAGAGTTGGCTACACCTTC
CDR3: CASSADRVGYTF
V: TRBV6-1
J: TRBJ1-2
size: NA
D: NA

DNA: TGCGCCAGCAGCTTGGAAGGGACAGCGCGAGGAGGCTACACCTTC
CDR3: CASSLEGTARGGYTF
V: TRBV5-1
J: TRBJ1-2
size: NA
D: TRBD1

DNA: TGTGCCAGCAGTGAAGAACACAGGATCTATGGCTACACCTTC
CDR3: CASSEEHRIYGYTF
V: TRBV6-5
J: TRBJ1-2
size: once
D: NA

DNA: TGTGCCAGCAGCTTGGAGTACAGCGGGACAAGCAATGAGCAGTTCTTC
CDR3: CASSLEYSGTSNEQFF
V: TRBV5-4
J: TRBJ2-1
size: NA
D: NA

DNA: TGCGCCAGCAGTTTGGGACTAGCGGGGCAAGAGACCCAGTACTTC
CDR3: CASSLGLAGQETQYF
V: TRBV5-1
J: TRBJ2-5
size: NA
D: TRBD2

DNA: TGTGCCAGCAGTTGGACGCAGGGGGTAAGCAATCAGCCCCAGCATTTT
CDR3: CASSWTQGVSNQPQHF
V: TRBV6-6
J: TRBJ1-5
size: NA
D: TRBD1

DNA: TGTGCCACCGGCAGACAGACGAACACCGGGGAGCTGTTTTTT
CDR3: CATGRQTNTGELFF
V: TRBV6-5
J: TRBJ2-2
size: NA
D: NA

DNA: TGCGCCAGCAGCCAGGAGGTTAGCTCCTACGAGCAGTACTTC
CDR3: CASSQEVSSYEQYF
V: TRBV4-1
J: TRBJ2-7
size: NA
D: NA

DNA: TGTGCCAGCACGCGGAGCGGCTCCTACAATGAGCAGTTCTTC
CDR3: CASTRSGSYNEQFF
V: TRBV6-1
J: TRBJ2-1
size: NA
D: NA

DNA: TGTGCCAGCAACACAGGGGGCGGCTACGGCTACACCTTC
CDR3: CASNTGGGYGYTF
V: TRBV19
J: TRBJ1-2
size: NA
D: TRBD1

DNA: TGTGCCAGCACAGGGGGCAATGGAAACACCATATATTTT
CDR3: CASTGGNGNTIYF
V: TRBV2
J: TRBJ1-3
size: NA
D: TRBD1

DNA: TGTGCCAGCAGCCCGACAGGGGCAGGGACTGAAGCTTTCTTT
CDR3: CASSPTGAGTEAFF
V: TRBV6-6
J: TRBJ1-1
size: NA
D: TRBD1

DNA: TGTGCCAGTAACAACTATCCGGGATCAAGGGACACTGAAGCTTTCTTT
CDR3: CASNNYPGSRDTEAFF
V: TRBV19
J: TRBJ1-1
size: NA
D: NA

DNA: TGCAGCGGACGGGAAGGCTTCTACGAGCAGTACTTC
CDR3: CSGREGFYEQYF
V: TRBV29-1
J: TRBJ2-7
size: NA
D: NA

DNA: TGTGCCAGCAGTGAGAGTCTAGGCCGAGACCAAGAGACCCAGTACTTC
CDR3: CASSESLGRDQETQYF
V: TRBV2
J: TRBJ2-5
size: NA
D: NA

DNA: TGTGCCAGCAGTTACGGACAGGGAAAGTACTTC
CDR3: CASSYGQGKYF
V: TRBV6-6
J: TRBJ2-7
size: once
D: TRBD1